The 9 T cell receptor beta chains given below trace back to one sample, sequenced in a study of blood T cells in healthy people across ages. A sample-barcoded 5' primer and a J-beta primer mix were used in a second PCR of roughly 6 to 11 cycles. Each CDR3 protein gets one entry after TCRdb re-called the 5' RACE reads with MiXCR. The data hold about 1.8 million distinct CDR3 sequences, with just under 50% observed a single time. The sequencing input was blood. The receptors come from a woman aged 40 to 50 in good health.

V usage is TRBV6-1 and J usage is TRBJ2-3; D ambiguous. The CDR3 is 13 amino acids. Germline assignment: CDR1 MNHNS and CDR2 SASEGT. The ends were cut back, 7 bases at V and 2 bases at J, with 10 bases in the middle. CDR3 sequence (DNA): TGTGCCAGCAAGGCAGACCACACAGATACGCAGTATTTT. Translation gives CASKADHTDTQYF.

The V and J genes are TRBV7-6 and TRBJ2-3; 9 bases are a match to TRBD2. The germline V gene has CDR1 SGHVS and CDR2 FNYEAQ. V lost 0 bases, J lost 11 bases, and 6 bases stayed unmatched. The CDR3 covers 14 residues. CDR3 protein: CASSLARTSELQYF. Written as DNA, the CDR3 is TGTGCCAGCAGCTTAGCCCGGACTAGCGAGCTGCAGTATTTT. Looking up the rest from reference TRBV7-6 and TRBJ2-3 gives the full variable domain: GAGVSQSPRYKVTKRGQDVALRCDPISGHVSLYWYRQALGQGPEFLTYFNYEAQQDKSGLPNDRFSAERPEGSISTLTIQRTEQRDSAMYRCASSLARTSELQYFGPGTRLTVL.

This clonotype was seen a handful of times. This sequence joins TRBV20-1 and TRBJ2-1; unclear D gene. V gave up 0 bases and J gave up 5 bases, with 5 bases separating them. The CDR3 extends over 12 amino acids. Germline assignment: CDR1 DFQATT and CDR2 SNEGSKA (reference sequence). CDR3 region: CSARDPDNEQFF. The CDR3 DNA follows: TGCAGTGCTAGAGACCCAGACAATGAGCAGTTCTTC.

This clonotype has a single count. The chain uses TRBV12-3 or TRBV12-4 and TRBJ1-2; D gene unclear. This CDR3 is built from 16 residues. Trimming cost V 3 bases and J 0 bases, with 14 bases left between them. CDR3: CASSFLKRDTNYGYTF. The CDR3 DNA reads TGTGCCAGCAGTTTCCTAAAGCGAGACACTAACTATGGCTACACCTTC.

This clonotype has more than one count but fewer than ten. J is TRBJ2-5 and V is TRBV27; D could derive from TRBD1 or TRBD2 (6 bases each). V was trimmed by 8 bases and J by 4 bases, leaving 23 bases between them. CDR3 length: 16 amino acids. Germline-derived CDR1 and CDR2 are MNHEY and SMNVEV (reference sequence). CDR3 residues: CASRSGAWLQRETQYF. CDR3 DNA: TGTGCCAGCCGCTCGGGGGCTTGGCTCCAAAGAGAGACCCAGTACTTC.

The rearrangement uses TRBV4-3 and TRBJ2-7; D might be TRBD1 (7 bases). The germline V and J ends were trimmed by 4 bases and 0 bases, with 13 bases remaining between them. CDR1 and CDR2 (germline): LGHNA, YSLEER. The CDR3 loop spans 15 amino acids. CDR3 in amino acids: CASSPTRGVSYEQYF. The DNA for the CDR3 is TGCGCCAGCAGCCCGACCAGGGGGGTCTCCTACGAGCAGTACTTC.

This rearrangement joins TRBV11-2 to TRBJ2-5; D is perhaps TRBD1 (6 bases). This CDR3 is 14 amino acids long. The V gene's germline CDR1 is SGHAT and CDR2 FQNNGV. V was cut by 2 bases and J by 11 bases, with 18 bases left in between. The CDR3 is CASSLRLDSLRQYF. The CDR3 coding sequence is TGTGCCAGCAGCTTAAGGTTGGACAGTTTACGTCAGTACTTC.

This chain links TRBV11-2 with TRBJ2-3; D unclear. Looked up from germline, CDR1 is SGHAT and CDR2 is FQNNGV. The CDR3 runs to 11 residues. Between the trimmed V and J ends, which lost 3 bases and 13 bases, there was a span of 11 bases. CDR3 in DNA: TGTGCCAGCAGCTTTTTGGGAATTAAGTATTTT. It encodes CASSFLGIKYF.

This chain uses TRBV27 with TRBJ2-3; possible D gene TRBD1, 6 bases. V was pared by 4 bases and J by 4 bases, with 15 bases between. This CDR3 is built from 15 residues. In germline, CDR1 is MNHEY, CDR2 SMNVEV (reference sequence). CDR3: CASSWGPNPADTQYF. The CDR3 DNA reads TGTGCCAGCAGTTGGGGGCCCAACCCCGCAGATACGCAGTATTTT.